Listed below are T cell receptor beta chains from one sample, sequenced in a study of T cells after yellow fever vaccination. TCRdb processed the 5' RACE reads anew with MiXCR; each CDR3 protein has one entry. The sample yields just under 600,000 distinct CDR3 sequences, approximately 13% seen once. Sequencing was performed on PBMCs, taken on the day of the yellow fever booster vaccination. The receptors originated from a man younger than 45 who received the YFV17D yellow fever vaccine. The CDR3 runs from the conserved cysteine through the conserved F or W. The order of the fields is D gene, V gene, J gene, clone size, CDR3 DNA, CDR3 protein. The D gene is left open where the match is weak. A row's size may be missing; if present it is once, few, many or a size class.

TRBD1	TRBV6-5	TRBJ1-4	.	TGTGCCAGCAGTTGGGACAGGGAAAAACTGTTTTTT	CASSWDREKLFF
.	TRBV12-3/TRBV12-4	TRBJ2-7	few	TGTGCCAGCAGTTTGGGCTCCTTCGGGGAGCAGTACTTC	CASSLGSFGEQYF
.	TRBV11-2	TRBJ1-1	few	TGTGCCAGCAGCTTAGGAAGCGCAGGAGTAAACACTGAAGCTTTCTTT	CASSLGSAGVNTEAFF
.	TRBV12-3/TRBV12-4	TRBJ2-3	many	TGTGCCAGCAGTTTCGCAGGGTCGGGCACAGATACGCAGTATTTT	CASSFAGSGTDTQYF
.	TRBV6-2/TRBV6-3	TRBJ2-7	.	TGTGCCAGCACCAAAGGGTATAGTTCCGCTGGATACGAGCAGTACTTC	CASTKGYSSAGYEQYF
.	TRBV12-3/TRBV12-4	TRBJ1-1	many	TGTGCCAGCAGTTTAGTCCAACCCACAGTGGGGGGTGAAGCTTTCTTT	CASSLVQPTVGGEAFF
TRBD1	TRBV12-3/TRBV12-4	TRBJ2-7	.	TGTGCCAGCGGACGGACAGGGGGACCCTACGAGCAGTACTTC	CASGRTGGPYEQYF
TRBD1	TRBV7-2	TRBJ2-2	many	TGTGCCAGCAGCCTTAAGGGGGCAAACACCGGGGAGCTGTTTTTT	CASSLKGANTGELFF
TRBD2	TRBV5-1	TRBJ2-5	.	TGCGCCAGCAGCTTGGGAACTAGCGGGAGTGGTGAGACCCAGTACTTC	CASSLGTSGSGETQYF
.	TRBV28	TRBJ1-5	.	TGTGCCAGCAGTATATCCCAGGTGAATCAGCCCCAGCATTTT	CASSISQVNQPQHF
TRBD1	TRBV20-1	TRBJ2-1	.	TGCAGTGCGACGGGACAGGGACGGGACAATGAGCAGTTCTTC	CSATGQGRDNEQFF
.	TRBV24-1	TRBJ2-1	few	TGTGCCACCAGTGATTTCAAGGGGAATGAGCAGTTCTTC	CATSDFKGNEQFF
.	TRBV20-1	TRBJ2-1	few	TGCAGTGCTAGTATGAGGGGGAATGAGCAGTTCTTC	CSASMRGNEQFF
TRBD1	TRBV4-2	TRBJ1-6	.	TGTGCCAGCAGCCAAGATCGAGCAGGGGGTCTTTCACCCCTCCACTTT	CASSQDRAGGLSPLHF
TRBD1	TRBV20-1	TRBJ1-6	.	TGCAGTGCTAGCGGGACAGGGCTATATAATTCACCCCTCCACTTT	CSASGTGLYNSPLHF
TRBD1	TRBV29-1	TRBJ1-1	.	TGCAGCGTTGAACAGGGGGTATACCCTGAAGCTTTCTTT	CSVEQGVYPEAFF
TRBD2	TRBV24-1	TRBJ2-1	few	TGTGCCACCAGTGGCCTATGGACTAGCGGAGGCAATGAGCAGTTCTTC	CATSGLWTSGGNEQFF
.	TRBV4-2	TRBJ2-5	.	TGTGCCAGCAGCCAGGACCCGGGCCGATCGGAGACCCAGTACTTC	CASSQDPGRSETQYF
TRBD2	TRBV11-2	TRBJ2-1	few	TGTGCCAGCAGCTTAGCGGCTAGCGGGAGAAATGAGCAGTTCTTC	CASSLAASGRNEQFF
.	TRBV5-1	TRBJ2-3	.	TGCGCCAGCTTCGACCCGGCAGATACGCAGTATTTT	CASFDPADTQYF
.	TRBV7-2	TRBJ2-1	.	TGTGCCAGCAGCTTAGGACTGGGGCAGTTCTTC	CASSLGLGQFF
.	TRBV6-2/TRBV6-3	TRBJ2-6	.	TGTGCCAGTCAGGGCTCTGGGGCCAACGTCCTGACTTTC	CASQGSGANVLTF
.	TRBV5-1	TRBJ2-1	.	TGCGCCAGCAGCTCTACTGACAGGATCAATGAGCAGTTCTTC	CASSSTDRINEQFF
.	TRBV11-1	TRBJ2-1	few	TGTGCCAGCAGCTCAGGACCGGTCCTCCCAAGGGGCAATGAGCAGTTCTTC	CASSSGPVLPRGNEQFF
.	TRBV28	TRBJ2-3	.	.	CASSSSSLTDTQYF
TRBD1	TRBV7-2	TRBJ1-6	.	TGTGCCAGCAGCTTTCTGGGGACAGGGAATTCACCCCTCCACTTT	CASSFLGTGNSPLHF
TRBD1	TRBV20-1	TRBJ2-1	few	TGCAGTGTACCAGGACAGGGGGTAAATGAGCAGTTCTTC	CSVPGQGVNEQFF
TRBD1	TRBV20-1	TRBJ2-7	few	TGCAGTGCTAGAGGGGGACAGGGCTACGAGCAGTACTTC	CSARGGQGYEQYF
.	TRBV20-1	TRBJ1-2	few	TGCAGTGCTAGAGATCTCAGCGCTTACACCTTC	CSARDLSAYTF
.	TRBV29-1	TRBJ2-7	many	TGCAGCGTCCAGGGGTTGCGGGGCTACGAGCAGTACTTC	CSVQGLRGYEQYF
.	TRBV24-1	TRBJ2-6	few	TGTGCCACCAGTGGCCAGGGAGCTGGGGCCAACGTCCTGACTTTC	CATSGQGAGANVLTF
TRBD1	TRBV7-9	TRBJ2-5	few	TGTGCCAGCAGCCCCACCCGGACAGGGGCTTGGGAGACCCAGTACTTC	CASSPTRTGAWETQYF
.	TRBV6-1	TRBJ2-7	.	TGTGCCAGCAGGCCCAGTGGGATCTCCTACGAGCAGTACTTC	CASRPSGISYEQYF
TRBD1	TRBV29-1	TRBJ2-7	.	TGCAGCGCGGTACCGGGACAGGGGACCTACGAGCAGTACTTC	CSAVPGQGTYEQYF
.	TRBV6-1	TRBJ2-7	few	TGTGCCAGCAGTCCAGCTCGTTCGACCCTGTTCGGGGGCGAGCAGTACTTC	CASSPARSTLFGGEQYF
.	TRBV20-1	TRBJ2-1	few	TGCAGTGCCCTCACTCCGGCGGCATGGTCGGGAGCTGCCTACAATGAGCAGTTCTTC	CSALTPAAWSGAAYNEQFF
TRBD2	TRBV6-1	TRBJ2-3	.	TGTGCCAGCAGTAGGACTAGCGGGCTGAACACAGATACGCAGTATTTT	CASSRTSGLNTDTQYF
TRBD2	TRBV20-1	TRBJ2-7	few	TGCAGTGCCCATCTAGCGGGAGGCTCCTACGAGCAGTACTTC	CSAHLAGGSYEQYF
TRBD2	TRBV5-4	TRBJ2-1	few	TGTGCCAGCAGCTTCAAGCGGGGGGTCTTTGAGCAGTTCTTC	CASSFKRGVFEQFF
.	TRBV20-1	TRBJ1-1	few	TGCAGTGTCACGGCGGGGGGACCGGGCACTGAAGCTTTCTTT	CSVTAGGPGTEAFF
.	TRBV9	TRBJ1-1	.	TGTGCCAGCAGCGTAGAGAACACTGAAGCTTTCTTT	CASSVENTEAFF
.	TRBV5-1	TRBJ1-1	.	TGCGCCAGCAGCTTGGCCCCAACAGACACTGAAGCTTTCTTT	CASSLAPTDTEAFF
.	TRBV7-9	TRBJ2-7	.	TGTGCCAGCGGAAGAGGACCCGGGGACTACGAGCAGTACTTC	CASGRGPGDYEQYF
TRBD1	TRBV7-8	TRBJ1-5	few	TGTGCCAGCAGCGCCCGGGACAGGGAGGATCAGCCCCAGCATTTT	CASSARDREDQPQHF
TRBD2	TRBV6-5	TRBJ2-5	few	TGTGCCAGCAGTTACGCGGGGGGCGCTGGGGAGACCCAGTACTTC	CASSYAGGAGETQYF
.	TRBV7-9	TRBJ2-5	few	TGTGCCAGCAGCTCGAGAAGTGGATACCAAGAGACCCAGTACTTC	CASSSRSGYQETQYF
TRBD1	TRBV4-3	TRBJ1-1	.	TGCGCCAGCAGCCACACTCCTGGACAGGGAAAATACACTGAAGCTTTCTTT	CASSHTPGQGKYTEAFF
.	TRBV6-2/TRBV6-3	TRBJ2-2	many	TGTGCCAGCAGAAAGATCCGGAACACCGGGGAGCTGTTTTTT	CASRKIRNTGELFF